These 14 T cell receptor beta chains were all obtained from the same sample, sequenced in a study of response to subunit inactivated influenza vaccine. TCRdb ran MiXCR on the RT-PCR reads and lists one entry per CDR3 protein. The table records hundreds of thousands of distinct CDR3 sequences, approximately 14% of them present only once. The sequences come from PBMCs from blood, collected about 13 days after vaccination. The receptors shown here come from a man in his forties or fifties who received an inactivated influenza vaccine.

The table lists this clonotype with a count of one. This chain joins TRBV12-3 or TRBV12-4 and TRBJ2-3, with 8 bases aligning to TRBD2. The CDR3 is 16 amino acids. V lost 6 bases and J lost 0; bases outside the gene matches: 8. The CDR3 loop reads CASRASGSRSTDTQYF. Written as DNA, the CDR3 is TGTGCCAGCAGGGCTAGCGGGTCCCGTAGCACAGATACGCAGTATTTT.

In this sample, this clonotype turned up a few times. V gene TRBV21-1 combines with J gene TRBJ1-2. TRBV21-1 is tagged as a pseudogene. The CDR3 consists of 18 residues. The chain's CDR3 is CASSDPWGWANFYYGYTF. The CDR3 region has the DNA TGTGCCAGCAGCGACCCTTGGGGGTGGGCGAATTTCTACTATGGCTACACCTTC.

This clonotype was counted between two and nine times. The chain joins TRBV29-1 to TRBJ2-5; 7 bases match TRBD1. The CDR3 is made up of 13 amino acids. V lost 6 bases and J lost 2; bases outside the gene matches: 6. Per germline, CDR1 SQVTM and CDR2 ANQGSEA. This CDR3 reads CSVQPDRQETQYF. CDR3 DNA sequence: TGCAGCGTGCAACCGGACAGGCAAGAGACCCAGTACTTC.

This clonotype was counted between two and nine times. This chain uses TRBV23-1 with TRBJ2-7, with 8 nucleotides matching TRBD2. TRBV23-1 is given ORF status, its function remaining uncertain. After removal of 0 bases from V and 3 bases from J, the junction contained 13 bases not matched to a gene. This CDR3 contains 18 residues. CDR3 sequence: CASSQSILGLAGVYEQYF. For the CDR3, the DNA is TGCGCCAGCAGTCAATCGATTCTAGGGCTAGCGGGCGTCTACGAGCAGTACTTC.

The gene calls are TRBV3-1 and TRBJ2-7; TRBD2 matches at 8 bases. V lost 1 base to trimming and J lost 0 bases; unmatched junction nucleotides: 8. The CDR3 consists of 17 residues. Germline V gene lookup returns CDR1 LGHDT and CDR2 YNNKEL (reference sequence). The DNA for the CDR3 is TGTGCCAGCAGCCAAGTTGCCGGACTAGCCCTCTCCTACGAGCAGTACTTC. Encoded protein: CASSQVAGLALSYEQYF.

The chain has TRBV4-3 and TRBJ2-3; D is perhaps TRBD2 (5 bases). The V end was cut by 3 bases, the J end by 6 bases, with 19 bases between. CDR1 is LGHNA and CDR2 is YSLEER in the germline V gene. This CDR3 is built from 16 residues. The CDR3 loop is CASSQHVGRRGDTQYF. DNA of the CDR3: TGCGCCAGCAGCCAGCATGTTGGCCGCCGCGGGGATACGCAGTATTTT.

This clonotype was seen a handful of times. The chain couples TRBV20-1 to TRBJ2-4; TRBD1 might be the D (6 bases). This CDR3 has 16 residues. CDR1 and CDR2 (germline): DFQATT, SNEGSKA (reference sequence). The V and J ends lost 0 bases and 3 bases respectively, with 15 bases between them. This CDR3 is CSARDWGQRGKNIQYF. In DNA form, the CDR3 reads TGCAGTGCTAGAGATTGGGGGCAGAGGGGCAAAAACATTCAGTACTTC.

The chain carries TRBV7-9 and TRBJ2-2, with 10 bases identical to TRBD2. V shed 1 base, J shed 7 bases, and the junction held 9 bases outside the gene matches. This CDR3 is 17 amino acids long. CDR1 and CDR2 from the germline V gene are SEHNR and FQNEAQ (reference sequence). The CDR3 region has the DNA TGTGCCAGCAGCTTAGAGCCACTAGCGGGGAAGAACGGGGAGCTGTTTTTT. Encoded protein: CASSLEPLAGKNGELFF.

The V call is TRBV20-1, the J call TRBJ2-3, with D perhaps matching TRBD1 (6 bases). Looked up from germline, CDR1 is DFQATT and CDR2 is SNEGSKA (reference sequence). The CDR3 is 19 residues long. V lost 5 bases and J 0 bases, leaving 27 bases between the germline ends. CDR3 nucleotides: TGCAGTGCTTTTTTCTTTAGGGCAGGGGAGACTGCTAGCACAGATACGCAGTATTTT. This sequence encodes CSAFFFRAGETASTDTQYF.

Only a few counts were recorded for this clonotype. The chain links TRBV11-2 to TRBJ1-1; a weak D match, TRBD1 (5 bases). Trimming took 3 bases from V and 3 from J, leaving 8 bases between them. Germline CDR1 reads SGHAT; CDR2 reads FQNNGV. This CDR3 contains 13 residues. CDR3 coding DNA: TGTGCCAGCAGCTTCCGACAGTACACTGAAGCTTTCTTT. Residues: CASSFRQYTEAFF.

This clonotype was detected a few times. The CDR3 protein is CAKKPGLQETQYF. In DNA form, the CDR3 reads TGTGCCAAGAAACCGGGACTACAAGAGACCCAGTACTTC. The chain links TRBV6-4 to TRBJ2-5; 7 positions agree with TRBD2. The CDR3 extends over 13 amino acids. Germline V lookup: CDR1 MRHNA, CDR2 SNTAGT. After removal of 10 bases from V and 2 bases from J, the junction contained 7 bases not matched to a gene.

This clonotype was detected only a few times. The V gene is TRBV14, the J gene TRBJ2-1; D remains ambiguous. In germline, CDR1 is SGHDN, CDR2 FVKESK. Trimming removed 0 bases at V and 4 bases at J, with 22 bases between. This CDR3 region has 19 residues. In DNA form, the CDR3 reads TGTGCCAGCAGCCAAGATCGGTGGGGTCATCAATCCTATTACAATGAGCAGTTCTTC. This codes for CASSQDRWGHQSYYNEQFF.

This clonotype was recorded a few times. The chain links TRBV4-1 to TRBJ1-4; perhaps TRBD1 as D (5 bases). Germline lookup yields CDR1 MGHRA and CDR2 YSYEKL. V dropped 2 bases and J dropped 7 bases, with 11 bases sitting between them. This CDR3 has 14 residues. The CDR3 coding sequence is TGCGCCAGCAGCCAACTCCAGGGTGGTGAAAAACTGTTTTTT. This encodes CASSQLQGGEKLFF.

The chain couples TRBV20-1 to TRBJ2-3; 10 nucleotides align to TRBD2. This CDR3 has 15 amino acids. The V segment lost 3 bases and the J segment 2 bases; nucleotides outside the gene matches: 5. Germline values: CDR1 DFQATT, CDR2 SNEGSKA (reference sequence). DNA for the CDR3: TGCAGTGCTAGCCCACTAGCGGGGATCACAGATACGCAGTATTTT. It is translated as CSASPLAGITDTQYF.